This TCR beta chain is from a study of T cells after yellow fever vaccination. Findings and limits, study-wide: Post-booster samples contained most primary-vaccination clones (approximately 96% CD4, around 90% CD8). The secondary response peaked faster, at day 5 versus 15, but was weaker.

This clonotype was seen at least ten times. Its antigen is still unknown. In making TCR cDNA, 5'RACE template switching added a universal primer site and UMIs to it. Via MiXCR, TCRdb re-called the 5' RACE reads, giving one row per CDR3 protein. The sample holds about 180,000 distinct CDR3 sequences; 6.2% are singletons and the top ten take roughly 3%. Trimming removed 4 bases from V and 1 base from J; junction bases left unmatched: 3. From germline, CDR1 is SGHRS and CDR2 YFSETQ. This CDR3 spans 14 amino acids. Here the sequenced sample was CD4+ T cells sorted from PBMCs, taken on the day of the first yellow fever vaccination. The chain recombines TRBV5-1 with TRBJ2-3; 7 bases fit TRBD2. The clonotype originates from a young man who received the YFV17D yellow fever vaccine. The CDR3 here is CASSRGVGTDTQYF. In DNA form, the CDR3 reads TGCGCCAGCAGCCGGGGGGTCGGCACAGATACGCAGTATTTT.